The 10 T cell receptor beta chains below were found in one sample sequenced in a study of shared T cell receptors in the human thymus. The repertoire was sequenced with immunoSEQ multiplex PCR; TCRdb's copy has only in-frame clones and lacks some. The sample holds fewer than 700,000 clones, roughly 90% seen once. These data were also reused for a study on human thymus T cells.

The sequenced sample consisted of thymocytes. The receptors shown here come from a boy under three years old with a congenital heart defect.

The chain has TRBV5-4 and TRBJ2-7; 9 positions agree with TRBD2. Germline V gene sequence: CDR1 SGHNT, CDR2 YYREEE (reference sequence). The V and J ends lost 2 bases and 3 bases, in that order; junction bases with no gene match: 6. The CDR3 spans 15 residues. CDR3 DNA: TGTGCCAGCAGCTTTGGCGGGAGGGTTATCTACGAGCAGTACTTC. As protein: CASSFGGRVIYEQYF.

The chain carries TRBV13 and TRBJ2-5, with 9 bases lining up with TRBD2. The V gene's germline CDR1 is PRHDT and CDR2 FYEKMQ (reference sequence). The CDR3 has 17 amino acids. Trimming removed 3 bases from V and 0 bases from J; junction bases left unmatched: 8. DNA of the CDR3: TGTGCCAGCAGCTTCCCTGGAGCGGGAGGTCACCAAGAGACCCAGTACTTC. Encoded protein: CASSFPGAGGHQETQYF.

This clone was detected only once. At the DNA level, this CDR3 is encoded by other sequences in the same sample as well. The CDR3 here is CATSRAGGSYNEQFF. CDR3 bases: TGTGCCACCAGCAGAGCAGGGGGCTCCTACAATGAGCAGTTCTTC. The genes are TRBV15 and TRBJ2-1, with 7 bases matching TRBD1. Germline V gives CDR1 LNHNV, CDR2 YYDKDF (reference sequence). J lost 0 bases, V lost 1 base, and 0 bases had no gene match. The CDR3 runs to 15 residues.

The CDR3 spells CASSFLTGKKSGNTIYF. Written as DNA, the CDR3 is TGTGCCAGCAGCTTTCTTACAGGGAAGAAATCTGGAAACACCATATATTTT. This chain uses TRBV5-5 with TRBJ1-3; D may be TRBD1 (6 bases). This CDR3 has 17 residues. Germline V gives CDR1 SGHKS, CDR2 YYEKEE (reference sequence). Trimming cost V 2 bases and J 1 base, with 16 bases left between them.

The rearrangement joins TRBV6-5 to TRBJ1-5; 8 bases are shared with TRBD1. Trimming at V came to 4 bases and at J to 2 bases, leaving 1 base not matched to a gene. The CDR3 is 14 amino acids. Germline V lookup: CDR1 MNHEY, CDR2 SVGAGI. Written as DNA, the CDR3 is TGTGCCAGCAGTTTACAGGGGGGCAATCAGCCCCAGCATTTT. Its protein is CASSLQGGNQPQHF.

This chain links TRBV10-3 with TRBJ2-7; possible D gene TRBD1, 6 bases. The germline CDR1 and CDR2 sequences are ENHRY and SYGVKD. V lost 6 bases, J lost 6 bases, and 9 bases lay in between. This CDR3 comprises 11 residues. This chain's CDR3 is CAISTGIEQYF. The CDR3 coding sequence is TGTGCCATCAGCACAGGGATCGAGCAGTACTTC.

In its sample, this clone was seen a few times. The chain has TRBV5-6 and TRBJ2-3; 13 bases are shared with TRBD2. The CDR3 length is 15 residues. The V gene end was trimmed by 4 bases and the J gene end by 7 bases; junction bases not matched to a gene: 6. CDR1 SGHDT and CDR2 YYEEEE come from the germline V gene. This CDR3 is CASSPGTSGIYTQYF. In DNA, the CDR3 is TGTGCCAGCAGCCCCGGGACTAGCGGGATATATACGCAGTATTTT.

The chain carries TRBV6-5 and TRBJ2-7, with 8 bases aligning to TRBD2. The V and J ends lost 8 bases and 3 bases, in that order; junction bases with no gene match: 12. CDR1 MNHEY and CDR2 SVGAGI come from the germline V gene. The CDR3 loop spans 15 amino acids. In nucleotides, the CDR3 is TGTGCCAGCCGCACCGGGACTAGAGACCGCTACGAGCAGTACTTC. It is translated as CASRTGTRDRYEQYF.

The chain links TRBV4-3 to TRBJ2-2; the match to TRBD1 covers 7 bases. CDR3 size: 18 residues. J was trimmed by 3 bases and V by 3 bases; bases with no gene match: 13. CDR1 LGHNA and CDR2 YSLEER come from the germline V gene. The CDR3 is CASSHSTGAARYTGELFF. The CDR3 coding sequence is TGCGCCAGCAGCCATTCTACAGGGGCCGCTAGGTACACCGGGGAGCTGTTTTTT.

The J gene is TRBJ2-7, the V gene TRBV30, with 7 nucleotides matching TRBD1. Germline V gene lookup returns CDR1 GTSNPN and CDR2 SVGIG (reference sequence). The CDR3 loop spans 15 amino acids. The V segment lost 2 bases and the J segment 1 base; nucleotides outside the gene matches: 8. The CDR3 region is CAWSTPDRASYEQYF. CDR3 in DNA: TGTGCCTGGAGTACTCCAGACAGGGCGTCCTACGAGCAGTACTTC.